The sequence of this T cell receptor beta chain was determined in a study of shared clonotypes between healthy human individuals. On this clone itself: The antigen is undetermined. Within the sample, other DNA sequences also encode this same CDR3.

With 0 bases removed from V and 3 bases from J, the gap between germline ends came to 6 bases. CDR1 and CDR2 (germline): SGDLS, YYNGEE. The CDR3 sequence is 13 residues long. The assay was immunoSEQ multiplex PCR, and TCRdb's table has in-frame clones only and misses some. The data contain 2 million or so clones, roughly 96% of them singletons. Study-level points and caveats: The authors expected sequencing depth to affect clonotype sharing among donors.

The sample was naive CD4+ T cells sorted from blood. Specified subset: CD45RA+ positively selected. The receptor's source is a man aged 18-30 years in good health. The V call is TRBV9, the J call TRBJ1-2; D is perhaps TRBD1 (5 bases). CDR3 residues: CASSVEGHYGYTF. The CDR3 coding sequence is TGTGCCAGCAGCGTAGAGGGACACTATGGCTACACCTTC. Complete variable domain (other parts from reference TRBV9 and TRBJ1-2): DSGVTQTPKHLITATGQRVTLRCSPRSGDLSVYWYQQSLDQGLQFLIQYYNGEERAKGNILERFSAQQFPDLHSELNLSSLELGDSALYFCASSVEGHYGYTFGSGTRLTVV.